Below are 27 T cell receptor beta chains sequenced from a single sample in a study of OX40 agonist ivuxolimab in advanced cancers. Clones were read by immunoSEQ multiplex PCR, and TCRdb kept only the in-frame ones, dropping some. The profile shows over 45,000 clones, around 84% of them singletons. Material: CD4+ or CD8+ T cells sorted from blood, obtained in a trial of the OX40 agonist ivuxolimab. These receptors were collected from an adult with an advanced solid tumor such as melanoma, head and neck, liver or kidney cancer.

The gene calls are TRBV5-6 and TRBJ2-7; TRBD1 aligns across 7 bases. The germline V gene has CDR1 SGHDT and CDR2 YYEEEE. This CDR3 has 15 residues. V gave up 4 bases and J gave up 0 bases; unmatched junction bases: 7. The CDR3 DNA is TGTGCCAGCAGCCCAGGGACAGTATACTCCTACGAGCAGTACTTC. Residues: CASSPGTVYSYEQYF.

The table lists this clone with a few counts. This chain links TRBV5-8 with TRBJ1-5; no reliable D call. The CDR3 is made up of 12 amino acids. V lost 2 bases and J lost 3, with 3 bases in between. Germline V gene sequence: CDR1 SGHTS, CDR2 YDEGEE. CDR3 in amino acids: CASSFFNQPQHF. In DNA, the CDR3 is TGTGCCAGCAGCTTCTTCAATCAGCCCCAGCATTTT.

The J gene is TRBJ1-4, the V gene TRBV5-1; D is possibly TRBD1 (6 bases). This CDR3 region has 15 residues. Deletions cut 6 bases from V and 4 bases from J, with 16 bases between. Germline V gene sequence: CDR1 SGHRS, CDR2 YFSETQ. This CDR3 reads CASTPGDINNEKLFF. Here the CDR3 DNA reads TGCGCCAGCACCCCTGGGGACATAAATAATGAAAAACTGTTTTTT.

The V gene is TRBV10-3, the J gene TRBJ1-1; TRBD1 is a possible D gene (6 bases). Per germline, CDR1 ENHRY and CDR2 SYGVKD. V shed 2 bases and J shed 4 bases, with 14 bases lying between them. The CDR3 consists of 15 residues. In DNA, the CDR3 is TGTGCCATCAGTGAGGCGGGCAGGGGAGGCACTGAAGCTTTCTTT. Its protein is CAISEAGRGGTEAFF.

The chain recombines TRBV9 with TRBJ2-4, with 7 bases fitting TRBD2. Losses at the gene ends were 2 bases for V and 5 bases for J; bases not matched to a gene: 10. Germline CDR1 reads SGDLS; CDR2 reads YYNGEE. CDR3 length: 16 amino acids. The CDR3 protein is CASSVGTGEGENIQYF. The CDR3 DNA reads as TGTGCCAGCAGCGTGGGGACCGGGGAGGGCGAAAACATTCAGTACTTC.

CDR3 bases: TGTGCCAGCAGCTCAAAACTAGGCGATGAGCAGTTCTTC. It yields the protein CASSSKLGDEQFF. V gene TRBV11-2 combines with J gene TRBJ2-1, with D possibly being TRBD2 (5 bases). The CDR3 is 13 residues long. Germline CDR1 is SGHAT and CDR2 is FQNNGV. V lost 4 bases and J 8 bases, leaving 12 bases between the germline ends.

J is TRBJ2-3 and V is TRBV18; D may match TRBD1 or TRBD2 (5 bases each). The V and J ends lost 5 bases and 5 bases respectively, with 17 bases between them. This CDR3 has 15 residues. Looked up from germline, CDR1 is KGHSH and CDR2 is LQKENI. CDR3: CASSTIPGPGDTQYF. The CDR3 DNA reads as TGTGCCAGCTCAACCATTCCGGGGCCGGGAGATACGCAGTATTTT.

The rearrangement uses TRBV6-6 and TRBJ2-3, with unresolved D. CDR3 length: 13 amino acids. The germline CDR1 and CDR2 sequences are MNHNY and SVGAGI (reference sequence). Trimming cost V 2 bases and J 6 bases, with 9 bases left between them. CDR3 loop: CASSYLLGDTQYF. As DNA, the CDR3 is TGTGCCAGCAGTTACCTCCTTGGGGATACGCAGTATTTT.

V and J are TRBV5-3 and TRBJ2-2, with 8 nucleotides matching TRBD2. TRBV5-3 is designated an ORF whose function remains uncertain. V was clipped by 4 bases and J by 5 bases; unmatched bases: 10. CDR3 size: 16 residues. CDR3 sequence (DNA): TGTGCCAGAAGCGAGCTTTCGGCGGGAGGAACCGGGGAGCTGTTTTTT. Encoded protein: CARSELSAGGTGELFF.

The V gene is TRBV6-6, the J gene TRBJ2-1; unclear D gene. CDR1 MNHNY and CDR2 SVGAGI come from the germline V gene (reference sequence). The CDR3 contains 14 residues. Trimming shortened V by 0 bases and J by 6 bases, and 9 bases separated the two germline ends. CDR3 sequence reads: CASSYSGMGNEQFF. The CDR3 DNA is TGTGCCAGCAGTTACTCGGGGATGGGCAATGAGCAGTTCTTC.

A few counts support this clone. The chain uses TRBV30 and TRBJ1-2, with a weak D call TRBD1 (5 bases). V lost 3 bases, J lost 0 bases, and 14 bases lay in between. CDR1 and CDR2 from the germline V gene are GTSNPN and SVGIG (reference sequence). The CDR3 length is 15 residues. The CDR3, as DNA: TGTGCCTGGAGCAGGGATCGTTTCTCTAACTATGGCTACACCTTC. Its translation: CAWSRDRFSNYGYTF.

The rearrangement uses TRBV7-2 and TRBJ2-3, with D possibly matching TRBD1 (6 bases). Germline CDR1 reads SGHTA; CDR2 reads FQGNSA. There are 16 residues in the CDR3. The V end lost 3 bases, the J end lost 0 bases, and 13 bases lay between the germline ends. The CDR3 region is CASSFRTDPSTDTQYF. The CDR3 coding sequence is TGTGCCAGCAGCTTTCGGACAGACCCGAGCACAGATACGCAGTATTTT.

This clone was picked up one time. This sequence joins TRBV7-9 and TRBJ2-3, with TRBD2 matching over 8 bases. V shed 5 bases, J shed 7 bases, and the junction held 11 bases outside the gene matches. The CDR3 runs to 15 residues. CDR1 is SEHNR and CDR2 is FQNEAQ in the germline V gene (reference sequence). This CDR3 reads CASSRGGAPYHTQYF. The CDR3 coding sequence is TGTGCCAGCAGCCGGGGGGGCGCCCCGTACCATACGCAGTATTTT.

The chain combines TRBV27 with TRBJ2-3, with 14 bases that match TRBD2. The CDR3 loop spans 21 amino acids. The V segment lost 5 bases and the J segment 5 bases; nucleotides outside the gene matches: 21. Germline loops: CDR1 MNHEY, CDR2 SMNVEV (reference sequence). CDR3 in amino acids: CASSPMGLRRTSGGRGDTQYF. In DNA, the CDR3 is TGTGCCAGCAGTCCTATGGGGCTTCGTAGGACTAGCGGGGGGCGGGGAGATACGCAGTATTTT.

The chain carries TRBV5-4 and TRBJ2-2; D gene unclear. Germline V CDR1 and CDR2: SGHNT, YYREEE (reference sequence). V was pared by 4 bases and J by 2 bases, with 9 bases between. The CDR3 extends over 14 amino acids. The chain's CDR3 is CASSRTINTGELFF. The CDR3 nucleotides read TGTGCCAGCAGCAGGACCATTAACACCGGGGAGCTGTTTTTT.

The rearrangement links TRBV28 to TRBJ1-1, with 7 nucleotides matching TRBD1. The germline V gene encodes CDR1 MDHEN and CDR2 SYDVKM. The trim removed 6 bases at V and 4 bases at J, leaving 5 bases unmatched. The CDR3 length is 13 residues. The CDR3 protein is CASRTGLVTEAFF. The CDR3 region has the DNA TGTGCCAGCAGGACAGGGTTGGTCACTGAAGCTTTCTTT.

The chain uses TRBV10-3 and TRBJ2-7; 9 positions match TRBD1. With 4 bases clipped from V and 3 bases from J, the junction kept 1 base outside the gene matches. This CDR3 is built from 13 residues. Germline lookup yields CDR1 ENHRY and CDR2 SYGVKD. The CDR3 DNA sequence: TGTGCCATCAGTGGGGACAGGGACTACGAGCAGTACTTC. Amino acid sequence: CAISGDRDYEQYF.

V is TRBV5-3 and J is TRBJ1-4; tentative D call: TRBD1 (5 bases). TRBV5-3 is labeled an ORF, and its function is uncertain. This CDR3 is 15 amino acids long. V was trimmed by 2 bases and J by 8 bases, leaving 16 bases between them. The CDR3 region has the DNA TGTGCCAGAAGCTTCTCGTCCAGGGTGAGGGAAAAACTGTTTTTT. This sequence encodes CARSFSSRVREKLFF.

The chain links TRBV11-2 to TRBJ2-3; D is ambiguous. Germline V CDR1 and CDR2: SGHAT, FQNNGV. The V end was cut by 2 bases, the J end by 2 bases, with 11 bases between. There are 15 residues in the CDR3. This CDR3 is CASSLQGISTDTQYF. CDR3 sequence (DNA): TGTGCCAGCAGCTTACAAGGGATCTCCACAGATACGCAGTATTTT.

CDR3 loop: CASSADSYGDSPLHF. Here the CDR3 DNA reads TGTGCCAGCAGTGCCGACAGCTACGGCGATTCACCCCTCCACTTT. The rearrangement joins TRBV25-1 to TRBJ1-6, with D maybe TRBD1 (5 bases). From germline, CDR1 is MGHDK and CDR2 SYGVNS. CDR3 length: 15 residues. V lost 4 bases and J 8 bases, leaving 15 bases between the germline ends.

The rearrangement uses TRBV6-5 and TRBJ2-1; no clear D. The CDR3 consists of 12 residues. The V end was cut by 10 bases, the J end by 3 bases, with 10 bases between. The germline gives CDR1 MNHEY, CDR2 SVGAGI. The CDR3 sequence: CATKGDYNEQFF. CDR3 DNA: TGTGCCACCAAGGGCGACTACAATGAGCAGTTCTTC.

The chain combines TRBV6-5 with TRBJ2-1; D could derive from TRBD1 or TRBD2 (5 bases each). This CDR3 contains 12 residues. Trimming shortened V by 6 bases and J by 11 bases, and 14 bases separated the two germline ends. CDR1 and CDR2 from the germline V gene are MNHEY and SVGAGI. CDR3 sequence: CASSSGSGKQFF. The CDR3, as DNA: TGTGCCAGCAGCTCAGGGTCGGGGAAGCAGTTCTTC.

The gene calls are TRBV15 and TRBJ1-2; no reliable D call. V was cut by 1 base and J by 3 bases, with 12 bases left in between. Per the germline V gene, CDR1 is LNHNV and CDR2 is YYDKDF (reference sequence). This CDR3 contains 15 residues. The CDR3 sequence is CATSRGRDPHYGYTF. CDR3 DNA: TGTGCCACCAGCAGAGGCCGGGATCCTCACTATGGCTACACCTTC.

This chain connects TRBV9 to TRBJ2-1; 8 positions agree with TRBD2. V gave up 1 base and J gave up 8 bases; unmatched junction bases: 17. Germline V gene lookup returns CDR1 SGDLS and CDR2 YYNGEE. The CDR3 totals 18 residues. Here the CDR3 DNA reads TGTGCCAGCAGCGTACTCGGCCGAGGTTCTAGCGGGCTGGATGAGCAGTTCTTC. Protein sequence: CASSVLGRGSSGLDEQFF.

V gene TRBV25-1 combines with J gene TRBJ2-7; TRBD2 aligns across 10 bases. V lost 0 bases, J lost 2 bases, and 4 bases stayed unmatched. CDR1 and CDR2 from the germline V gene are MGHDK and SYGVNS. The CDR3 covers 16 residues. The CDR3 sequence is CASSEYPAGGTYEQYF. CDR3 bases: TGTGCCAGCAGTGAATATCCAGCGGGAGGGACCTACGAGCAGTACTTC.

V is TRBV5-5 and J is TRBJ2-5, with 11 bases identical to TRBD2. The CDR3 runs 16 residues. The germline V gene encodes CDR1 SGHKS and CDR2 YYEKEE (reference sequence). V trimming: 5 bases; J trimming: 1 base; junction bases outside the gene matches: 7. CDR3 protein: CASSSLAGGLQETQYF. The CDR3 DNA sequence: TGTGCCAGCAGTTCCCTAGCGGGAGGCCTCCAAGAGACCCAGTACTTC.

The V gene is TRBV27, the J gene TRBJ2-3; the match to TRBD1 covers 8 bases. There are 13 residues in the CDR3. Germline CDR1 is MNHEY and CDR2 is SMNVEV (reference sequence). J gave up 9 bases and V 5 bases, and 7 bases lay outside the gene matches. CDR3 amino acids: CASSQRQGPTQYF. The CDR3 nucleotides read TGTGCCAGCAGTCAGAGACAGGGGCCGACGCAGTATTTT.